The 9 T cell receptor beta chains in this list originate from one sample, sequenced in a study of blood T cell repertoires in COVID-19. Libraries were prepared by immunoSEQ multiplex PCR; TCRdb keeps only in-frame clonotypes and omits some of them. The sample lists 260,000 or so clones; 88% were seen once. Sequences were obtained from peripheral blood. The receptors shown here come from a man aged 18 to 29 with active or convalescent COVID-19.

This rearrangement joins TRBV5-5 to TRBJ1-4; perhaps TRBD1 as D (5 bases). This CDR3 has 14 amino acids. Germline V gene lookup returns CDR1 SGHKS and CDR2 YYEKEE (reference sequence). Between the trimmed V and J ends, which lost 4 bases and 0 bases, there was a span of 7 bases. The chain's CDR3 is CASSRQSTNEKLFF. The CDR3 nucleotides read TGTGCCAGCAGCCGACAGTCAACTAATGAAAAACTGTTTTTT.

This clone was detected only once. The CDR3 coding sequence is TGTGCCATCAGTGAGATAAGCGGGGGAGCCACCGGGGAGCTGTTTTTT. It translates to CAISEISGGATGELFF. This chain links TRBV10-3 with TRBJ2-2; 8 positions agree with TRBD2. CDR1 and CDR2 (germline): ENHRY, SYGVKD. The CDR3 has 16 residues. With V trimmed by 2 bases and J by 4 bases, 6 bases remained unmatched.

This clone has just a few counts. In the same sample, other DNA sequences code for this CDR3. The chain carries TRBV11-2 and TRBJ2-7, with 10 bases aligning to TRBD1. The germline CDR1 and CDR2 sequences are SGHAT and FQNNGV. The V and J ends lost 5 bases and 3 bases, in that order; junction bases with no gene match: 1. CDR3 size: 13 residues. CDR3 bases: TGTGCCAGCAGCAGGGACAGGGGCTACGAGCAGTACTTC. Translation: CASSRDRGYEQYF.

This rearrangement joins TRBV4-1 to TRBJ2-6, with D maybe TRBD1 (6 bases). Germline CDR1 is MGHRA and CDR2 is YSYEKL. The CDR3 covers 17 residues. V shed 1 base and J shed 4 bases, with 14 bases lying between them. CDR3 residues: CASSQGQASRGANVLTF. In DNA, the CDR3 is TGCGCCAGCAGCCAAGGACAGGCGTCTAGGGGGGCCAACGTCCTGACTTTC.

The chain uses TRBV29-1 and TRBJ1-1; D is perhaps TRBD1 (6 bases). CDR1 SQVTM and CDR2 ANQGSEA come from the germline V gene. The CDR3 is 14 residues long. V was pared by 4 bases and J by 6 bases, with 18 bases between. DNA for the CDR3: TGCAGCGTTGTGCCCCTCTTGGGGACACCTGAAGCTTTCTTT. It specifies CSVVPLLGTPEAFF.

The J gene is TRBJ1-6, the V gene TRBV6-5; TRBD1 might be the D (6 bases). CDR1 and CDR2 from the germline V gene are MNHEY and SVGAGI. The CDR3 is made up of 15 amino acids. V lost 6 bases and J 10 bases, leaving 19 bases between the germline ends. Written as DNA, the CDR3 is TGTGCCAGCAGCCTAGGGGGGGGCGAGGGGTCACCCCTCCACTTT. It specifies CASSLGGGEGSPLHF.

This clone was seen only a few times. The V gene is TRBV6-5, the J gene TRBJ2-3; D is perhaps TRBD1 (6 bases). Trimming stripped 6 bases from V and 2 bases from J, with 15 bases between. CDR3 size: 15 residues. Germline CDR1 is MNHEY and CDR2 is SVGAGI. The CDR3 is CASSPWGTTTDTQYF. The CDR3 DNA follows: TGTGCCAGCAGCCCCTGGGGGACAACCACAGATACGCAGTATTTT.

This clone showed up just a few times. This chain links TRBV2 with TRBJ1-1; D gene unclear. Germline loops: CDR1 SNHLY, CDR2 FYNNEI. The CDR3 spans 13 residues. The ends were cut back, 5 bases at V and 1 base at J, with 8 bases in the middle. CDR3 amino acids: CASSSMANTEAFF. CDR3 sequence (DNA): TGTGCCAGCAGTTCGATGGCGAACACTGAAGCTTTCTTT. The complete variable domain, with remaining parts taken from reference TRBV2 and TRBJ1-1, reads EPEVTQTPSHQVTQMGQEVILRCVPISNHLYFYWYRQILGQKVEFLVSFYNNEISEKSEIFDDQFSVERPDGSNFTLKIRSTKLEDSAMYFCASSSMANTEAFFGQGTRLTVV.

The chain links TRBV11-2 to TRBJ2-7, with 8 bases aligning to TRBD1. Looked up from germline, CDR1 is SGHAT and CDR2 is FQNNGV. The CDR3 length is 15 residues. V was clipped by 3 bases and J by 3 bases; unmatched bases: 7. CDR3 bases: TGTGCCAGCAGCTTCGGACAGGGAGTCCACTACGAGCAGTACTTC. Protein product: CASSFGQGVHYEQYF.